This is a list of T cell receptor beta chains from one sample in a study of response to subunit inactivated influenza vaccine. TCRdb fed the RT-PCR reads into MiXCR, producing one record per CDR3 protein. The table lists about 520,000 distinct CDR3 sequences, 9.5% to 13% of them singletons. The sample here was PBMCs from blood, taken more than 35 days after vaccination. These receptors all come from a man aged 50 to 60 who received an inactivated influenza vaccine. Each CDR3 is given with its conserved first and last residue. Each record gives: CDR3 length, D gene, V gene, J gene, clone size, CDR3 protein, CDR3 DNA. The D gene is left open where the match is weak. Clone size is not always given. Where it is, it says once, few, many or a class for expanded clones.

cdr3_length: 17
d_call: NA
v_call: TRBV20-1
j_call: TRBJ1-5
clone_size: NA
cdr3_aa: CSAPVRGKALYNQPQHF
cdr3_nt: TGCAGTGCTCCGGTGAGAGGGAAGGCTTTATACAATCAGCCCCAGCATTTT

cdr3_length: 17
d_call: NA
v_call: TRBV4-2
j_call: TRBJ2-6
clone_size: NA
cdr3_aa: CASSQDAASSGANVLTF
cdr3_nt: TGTGCCAGCAGCCAAGATGCGGCGAGCTCTGGGGCCAACGTCCTGACTTTC

cdr3_length: 17
d_call: NA
v_call: TRBV4-3
j_call: TRBJ2-7
clone_size: NA
cdr3_aa: CASSQDWGGPSSYEQYF
cdr3_nt: TGCGCCAGCAGCCAAGATTGGGGCGGGCCTAGCTCCTACGAGCAGTACTTC

cdr3_length: 15
d_call: TRBD1
v_call: TRBV7-2
j_call: TRBJ2-1
clone_size: NA
cdr3_aa: CASSSGQSNYNEQFF
cdr3_nt: TGTGCCAGCAGCTCGGGACAGAGCAACTACAATGAGCAGTTCTTC

cdr3_length: 14
d_call: TRBD1
v_call: TRBV12-3/TRBV12-4
j_call: TRBJ2-7
clone_size: few
cdr3_aa: CASSRTGADYEQYF
cdr3_nt: TGTGCCAGCAGCCGGACAGGGGCGGACTACGAGCAGTACTTC

cdr3_length: 17
d_call: TRBD1
v_call: TRBV12-3/TRBV12-4
j_call: TRBJ1-2
clone_size: many
cdr3_aa: CASSLGSRDRVRLGYTF
cdr3_nt: TGTGCCAGCAGTTTAGGGAGCCGGGACAGGGTTAGGCTAGGCTACACCTTC

cdr3_length: 14
d_call: NA
v_call: TRBV7-2
j_call: TRBJ1-2
clone_size: NA
cdr3_aa: CASSSVGGVRSYTF
cdr3_nt: TGTGCCAGCAGCTCAGTGGGGGGGGTTCGGAGCTACACCTTC

cdr3_length: 14
d_call: TRBD2
v_call: TRBV5-1
j_call: TRBJ2-1
clone_size: many
cdr3_aa: CASSSRTSSNEQFF
cdr3_nt: TGCGCCAGCAGCTCGAGGACTAGCTCCAATGAGCAGTTCTTC

cdr3_length: 12
d_call: NA
v_call: TRBV20-1
j_call: TRBJ1-1
clone_size: NA
cdr3_aa: CSAPGLQSQAFF
cdr3_nt: TGCAGTGCCCCGGGACTCCAGTCTCAAGCTTTCTTT

cdr3_length: 15
d_call: NA
v_call: TRBV11-2
j_call: TRBJ1-1
clone_size: NA
cdr3_aa: CASSLGRRMNTEAFF
cdr3_nt: TGTGCCAGCAGCTTAGGCAGACGGATGAACACTGAAGCTTTCTTT

cdr3_length: 14
d_call: NA
v_call: TRBV3-1
j_call: TRBJ1-4
clone_size: NA
cdr3_aa: CASSRRGAGEKLFF
cdr3_nt: TGTGCCAGCAGCCGACGGGGGGCCGGTGAAAAACTGTTTTTT

cdr3_length: 16
d_call: NA
v_call: TRBV7-8
j_call: TRBJ2-2
clone_size: many
cdr3_aa: CASSFPRVVITGELFF
cdr3_nt: TGTGCCAGCAGCTTCCCTCGAGTCGTTATCACCGGGGAGCTGTTTTTT

cdr3_length: 15
d_call: TRBD2
v_call: TRBV29-1
j_call: TRBJ2-1
clone_size: NA
cdr3_aa: CSVERPVTSGMVQFF
cdr3_nt: TGCAGCGTTGAAAGGCCGGTGACTAGCGGGATGGTGCAGTTCTTC

cdr3_length: 16
d_call: TRBD1
v_call: TRBV13
j_call: TRBJ1-2
clone_size: few
cdr3_aa: CASTLPGRDSSKGYTF
cdr3_nt: TGTGCCAGCACCTTACCAGGTCGGGACAGTTCGAAGGGCTACACCTTC

cdr3_length: 14
d_call: NA
v_call: TRBV12-3/TRBV12-4
j_call: TRBJ1-3
clone_size: NA
cdr3_aa: CASTLGGGGNTIYF
cdr3_nt: TGTGCCAGCACCCTGGGAGGGGGAGGAAACACCATATATTTT

cdr3_length: 18
d_call: NA
v_call: TRBV20-1
j_call: TRBJ2-1
clone_size: NA
cdr3_aa: CSARDQFGGNRGPNEQFF
cdr3_nt: TGCAGTGCTAGAGATCAGTTTGGGGGGAATAGGGGCCCAAATGAGCAGTTCTTC

cdr3_length: 13
d_call: NA
v_call: TRBV5-1
j_call: TRBJ2-3
clone_size: many
cdr3_aa: CASSLPLSDTQYF
cdr3_nt: TGCGCCAGCAGCTTGCCTCTTTCCGATACGCAGTATTTT

cdr3_length: 15
d_call: TRBD2
v_call: TRBV12-3/TRBV12-4
j_call: TRBJ2-2
clone_size: NA
cdr3_aa: CASSRKGLAAGELFF
cdr3_nt: TGTGCCAGCAGTAGAAAAGGACTAGCCGCCGGGGAGCTGTTTTTT

cdr3_length: 14
d_call: NA
v_call: TRBV27
j_call: TRBJ2-7
clone_size: few
cdr3_aa: CASMQGTRSYEQYF
cdr3_nt: TGTGCCAGCATGCAGGGGACCCGCTCCTACGAGCAGTACTTC

cdr3_length: 14
d_call: TRBD1
v_call: TRBV11-2
j_call: TRBJ2-7
clone_size: few
cdr3_aa: CASSPGTAIYEQYF
cdr3_nt: TGTGCCAGCAGCCCCGGGACAGCTATCTACGAGCAGTACTTC

cdr3_length: 12
d_call: TRBD1
v_call: TRBV29-1
j_call: TRBJ2-7
clone_size: few
cdr3_aa: CSVPTGDGEQYF
cdr3_nt: TGCAGCGTTCCGACAGGGGACGGCGAGCAGTACTTC

cdr3_length: 15
d_call: NA
v_call: TRBV10-3
j_call: TRBJ2-7
clone_size: few
cdr3_aa: CAISESISVSYEQYF
cdr3_nt: TGTGCCATCAGTGAGTCGATCAGTGTTTCCTACGAGCAGTACTTC

cdr3_length: 15
d_call: TRBD1
v_call: TRBV12-3/TRBV12-4
j_call: TRBJ2-7
clone_size: few
cdr3_aa: CASSALTGNPYEQYF
cdr3_nt: TGTGCCAGCAGCGCCCTGACAGGGAACCCCTACGAGCAGTACTTC

cdr3_length: 15
d_call: TRBD2
v_call: TRBV12-3/TRBV12-4
j_call: TRBJ2-2
clone_size: NA
cdr3_aa: CASSLDGRVTGELFF
cdr3_nt: TGTGCCAGCAGTTTAGATGGGAGGGTAACCGGGGAGCTGTTTTTT

cdr3_length: 14
d_call: NA
v_call: TRBV12-3/TRBV12-4
j_call: TRBJ1-6
clone_size: many
cdr3_aa: CASSLMEGDSPLHF
cdr3_nt: TGTGCCAGCAGTTTAATGGAGGGGGATTCACCCCTCCACTTT

cdr3_length: 17
d_call: TRBD2
v_call: TRBV6-5
j_call: TRBJ2-1
clone_size: few
cdr3_aa: CASSYWVGSGGGNEQFF
cdr3_nt: TGTGCCAGCAGTTACTGGGTGGGGAGCGGGGGAGGAAATGAGCAGTTCTTC

cdr3_length: 13
d_call: NA
v_call: TRBV4-2
j_call: TRBJ2-3
clone_size: few
cdr3_aa: CASSHDKTDTQYF
cdr3_nt: TGTGCCAGCAGCCACGACAAAACAGATACGCAGTATTTT

cdr3_length: 14
d_call: NA
v_call: TRBV6-2/TRBV6-3
j_call: TRBJ1-5
clone_size: few
cdr3_aa: CASIDSGSIQPQHF
cdr3_nt: TGTGCCAGCATCGATTCAGGGAGTATCCAGCCCCAGCATTTT

cdr3_length: 14
d_call: NA
v_call: TRBV20-1
j_call: TRBJ2-7
clone_size: NA
cdr3_aa: CSARRDHGVYEQYF
cdr3_nt: TGCAGTGCTAGGAGAGATCATGGGGTCTACGAGCAGTACTTC

cdr3_length: 15
d_call: NA
v_call: TRBV7-2
j_call: TRBJ2-3
clone_size: few
cdr3_aa: CASSLYLYSTDTQYF
cdr3_nt: TGTGCCAGCAGCTTATATCTCTACAGCACAGATACGCAGTATTTT

cdr3_length: 12
d_call: TRBD2
v_call: TRBV20-1
j_call: TRBJ2-7
clone_size: NA
cdr3_aa: CSAKGLAYEQYF
cdr3_nt: TGCAGTGCTAAAGGACTAGCCTACGAGCAGTACTTC

cdr3_length: 14
d_call: TRBD1
v_call: TRBV27
j_call: TRBJ1-1
clone_size: NA
cdr3_aa: CASSSRTGRTEAFF
cdr3_nt: TGTGCCAGCAGTTCACGGACAGGGAGGACTGAAGCTTTCTTT

cdr3_length: 12
d_call: NA
v_call: TRBV11-2
j_call: TRBJ2-1
clone_size: many
cdr3_aa: CASSLGDNEQFF
cdr3_nt: TGTGCCAGCAGCTTAGGGGACAATGAGCAGTTCTTC

cdr3_length: 13
d_call: NA
v_call: TRBV5-4
j_call: TRBJ2-7
clone_size: few
cdr3_aa: CASSPDHTYEQYF
cdr3_nt: TGTGCCAGCAGCCCGGACCATACCTACGAGCAGTACTTC

cdr3_length: 15
d_call: TRBD2
v_call: TRBV27
j_call: TRBJ2-1
clone_size: many
cdr3_aa: CASSFAGGRYNEQFF
cdr3_nt: TGTGCCAGCAGTTTTGCGGGAGGTCGTTACAATGAGCAGTTCTTC

cdr3_length: 14
d_call: TRBD2
v_call: TRBV4-1
j_call: TRBJ2-7
clone_size: NA
cdr3_aa: CASSQGAAGSEQYF
cdr3_nt: TGCGCCAGCAGCCAAGGCGCAGCGGGAAGCGAGCAGTACTTC

cdr3_length: 14
d_call: TRBD1
v_call: TRBV12-3/TRBV12-4
j_call: TRBJ2-7
clone_size: few
cdr3_aa: CASQRQGQSYEQYF
cdr3_nt: TGTGCCAGCCAAAGACAGGGGCAGTCCTACGAGCAGTACTTC

cdr3_length: 13
d_call: TRBD1
v_call: TRBV2
j_call: TRBJ2-5
clone_size: few
cdr3_aa: CASSPGGYETQYF
cdr3_nt: TGTGCCAGCAGTCCAGGGGGCTATGAGACCCAGTACTTC

cdr3_length: 11
d_call: TRBD2
v_call: TRBV29-1
j_call: TRBJ2-1
clone_size: NA
cdr3_aa: CSVSLSSGTFF
cdr3_nt: TGCAGCGTTAGTCTCTCTAGCGGGACGTTCTTC

cdr3_length: 15
d_call: TRBD1
v_call: TRBV7-9
j_call: TRBJ1-3
clone_size: NA
cdr3_aa: CATRTGAGSGNTIYF
cdr3_nt: TGTGCCACGCGGACAGGGGCAGGGTCTGGAAACACCATATATTTT

cdr3_length: 14
d_call: NA
v_call: TRBV14
j_call: TRBJ2-3
clone_size: few
cdr3_aa: CASSQSPSTDTQYF
cdr3_nt: TGTGCCAGCAGCCAGAGCCCCAGCACAGATACGCAGTATTTT

cdr3_length: 13
d_call: NA
v_call: TRBV29-1
j_call: TRBJ1-1
clone_size: many
cdr3_aa: CSVGDRMNTEAFF
cdr3_nt: TGCAGCGTTGGGGACCGGATGAACACTGAAGCTTTCTTT

cdr3_length: 14
d_call: TRBD2
v_call: TRBV20-1
j_call: TRBJ2-5
clone_size: many
cdr3_aa: CSARVSGELETQYF
cdr3_nt: TGCAGTGCTAGAGTTAGCGGGGAATTGGAGACCCAGTACTTC

cdr3_length: 15
d_call: TRBD2
v_call: TRBV12-3/TRBV12-4
j_call: TRBJ2-1
clone_size: NA
cdr3_aa: CASSFSGMGRGEQFF
cdr3_nt: TGTGCCAGCAGTTTTAGCGGGATGGGGCGGGGTGAGCAGTTCTTC

cdr3_length: 13
d_call: NA
v_call: TRBV7-3
j_call: TRBJ1-1
clone_size: few
cdr3_aa: CASRSNTNTEAFF
cdr3_nt: TGTGCCAGCCGAAGCAATACGAACACTGAAGCTTTCTTT

cdr3_length: 15
d_call: TRBD1
v_call: TRBV29-1
j_call: TRBJ1-2
clone_size: few
cdr3_aa: CSVESVGQGRYGYTF
cdr3_nt: TGCAGCGTTGAATCCGTCGGACAGGGGCGGTATGGCTACACCTTC

cdr3_length: 15
d_call: NA
v_call: TRBV20-1
j_call: TRBJ1-1
clone_size: few
cdr3_aa: CSARDQGRGNTEAFF
cdr3_nt: TGCAGTGCTAGAGATCAGGGCAGGGGGAACACTGAAGCTTTCTTT

cdr3_length: 14
d_call: NA
v_call: TRBV4-1
j_call: TRBJ2-3
clone_size: NA
cdr3_aa: CASSQDRKADTQYF
cdr3_nt: TGCGCCAGCAGCCAAGATCGAAAGGCAGATACGCAGTATTTT

cdr3_length: 13
d_call: NA
v_call: TRBV20-1
j_call: TRBJ2-7
clone_size: many
cdr3_aa: CSAFSAYSYEQYF
cdr3_nt: TGCAGTGCTTTCAGCGCCTACTCCTACGAGCAGTACTTC

cdr3_length: 13
d_call: TRBD1
v_call: TRBV29-1
j_call: TRBJ1-2
clone_size: NA
cdr3_aa: CSGSEGAGYGYTF
cdr3_nt: TGCAGCGGGAGCGAGGGGGCCGGCTATGGCTACACCTTC

cdr3_length: 13
d_call: NA
v_call: TRBV5-1
j_call: TRBJ2-3
clone_size: many
cdr3_aa: CASSLEAVDTQYF
cdr3_nt: TGCGCCAGCAGCTTGGAGGCAGTGGATACGCAGTATTTT

cdr3_length: 15
d_call: NA
v_call: TRBV6-5
j_call: TRBJ2-5
clone_size: once
cdr3_aa: CASSYSAGEEETQYF
cdr3_nt: TGTGCCAGCAGTTACTCGGCAGGGGAGGAAGAGACCCAGTACTTC

cdr3_length: 15
d_call: TRBD1
v_call: TRBV7-3
j_call: TRBJ2-4
clone_size: few
cdr3_aa: CASSATGTAKDIQYF
cdr3_nt: TGTGCCAGCAGCGCCACCGGGACAGCAAAGGACATTCAGTACTTC

cdr3_length: 14
d_call: NA
v_call: TRBV6-2/TRBV6-3
j_call: TRBJ2-5
clone_size: few
cdr3_aa: CASTRSPRGETQYF
cdr3_nt: TGTGCCAGCACTCGTAGCCCCCGTGGAGAGACCCAGTACTTC